Shown below are 7 T cell receptor beta chains from a single sample sequenced in a study of OX40 agonist ivuxolimab in advanced cancers. Sequenced by immunoSEQ multiplex PCR; TCRdb stores in-frame clones only, minus some. The sample includes tens of thousands of clones, approximately 78% of them seen just once. The input for sequencing was CD4+ or CD8+ T cells sorted from blood, taken in a trial of the OX40 agonist ivuxolimab. The receptors were sampled from an adult with an advanced solid tumor such as melanoma, head and neck, liver or kidney cancer.

The chain carries TRBV11-2 and TRBJ1-4; unclear D gene. The CDR3 contains 16 residues. V was trimmed by 4 bases and J by 13 bases, leaving 25 bases between them. Germline-derived CDR1 and CDR2 are SGHAT and FQNNGV. DNA of the CDR3: TGTGCCAGCAGCTCCCCTGTCTCGGGAGACCGGATTCGACTGTTTTTT. Translating it yields CASSSPVSGDRIRLFF.

The rearrangement links TRBV18 to TRBJ2-7; D possibly corresponds to TRBD1 (5 bases). V lost 3 bases and J 0 bases, leaving 6 bases between the germline ends. From germline, CDR1 is KGHSH and CDR2 LQKENI. This CDR3 region has 13 residues. As DNA, the CDR3 is TGTGCCAGCTCACCCGACAGCTCCTACGAGCAGTACTTC. It yields the protein CASSPDSSYEQYF.

The V call is TRBV7-2, the J call TRBJ1-2; D possibly corresponds to TRBD1 (5 bases). Between the trimmed V and J ends, which lost 5 bases and 2 bases, there was a span of 9 bases. The CDR3 consists of 13 residues. Germline CDR1 and CDR2: SGHTA and FQGNSA. CDR3 coding DNA: TGTGCCAGCAGCCCCGACAGCAACTATGGCTACACCTTC. Translation gives CASSPDSNYGYTF.

This clone has a single count. The rearrangement joins TRBV5-1 to TRBJ1-1; no clear D. V was cut by 4 bases and J by 1 base, with 11 bases left in between. The CDR3 covers 14 residues. Germline V gene lookup returns CDR1 SGHRS and CDR2 YFSETQ. Here the CDR3 reads CASSPSVGNTEAFF. The DNA for the CDR3 is TGCGCCAGCAGCCCCTCGGTTGGGAACACTGAAGCTTTCTTT.

This chain uses TRBV27 with TRBJ2-5; 7 bases are a match to TRBD2. Trimming cost V 2 bases and J 4 bases; bases outside gene matches: 7. The CDR3 is 15 amino acids. CDR1 and CDR2 (germline): MNHEY, SMNVEV (reference sequence). The DNA for the CDR3 is TGTGCCAGCAGTTTAATATACGGGAGGAGAGAGACCCAGTACTTC. It is translated as CASSLIYGRRETQYF.

The chain employs TRBV6-1 and TRBJ2-5; D is perhaps TRBD1 or TRBD2 (6 bases each). This CDR3 has 14 residues. Per germline, CDR1 MNHNS and CDR2 SASEGT. Trimming stripped 6 bases from V and 5 bases from J, with 16 bases between. CDR3 residues: CASRMTGGGETQYF. CDR3 nucleotide sequence: TGTGCCAGCAGGATGACAGGCGGAGGGGAGACCCAGTACTTC.

V is TRBV2 and J is TRBJ1-1; a possible D gene is TRBD1 (6 bases). Trimming pared 4 bases from V and 2 bases from J, leaving 11 bases between. The germline gives CDR1 SNHLY, CDR2 FYNNEI. This CDR3 contains 14 residues. CDR3: CASSGTALNTEAFF. CDR3 nucleotide sequence: TGTGCCAGCAGTGGGACAGCTTTAAACACTGAAGCTTTCTTT.